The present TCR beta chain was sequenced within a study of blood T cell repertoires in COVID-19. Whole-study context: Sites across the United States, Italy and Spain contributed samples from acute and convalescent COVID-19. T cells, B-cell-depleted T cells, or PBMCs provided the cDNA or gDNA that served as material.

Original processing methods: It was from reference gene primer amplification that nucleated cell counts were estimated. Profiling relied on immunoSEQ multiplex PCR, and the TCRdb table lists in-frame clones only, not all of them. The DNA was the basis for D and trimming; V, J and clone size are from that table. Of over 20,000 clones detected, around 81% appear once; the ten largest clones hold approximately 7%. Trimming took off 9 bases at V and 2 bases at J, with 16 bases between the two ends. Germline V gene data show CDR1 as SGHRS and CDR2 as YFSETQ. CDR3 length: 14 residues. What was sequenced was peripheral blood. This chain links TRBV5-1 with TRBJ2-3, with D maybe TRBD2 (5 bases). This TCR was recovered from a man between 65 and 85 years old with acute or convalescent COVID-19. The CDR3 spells CATSNSGNTDTQYF. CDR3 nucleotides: TGCGCCACGTCGAACAGCGGAAACACAGATACGCAGTATTTT.